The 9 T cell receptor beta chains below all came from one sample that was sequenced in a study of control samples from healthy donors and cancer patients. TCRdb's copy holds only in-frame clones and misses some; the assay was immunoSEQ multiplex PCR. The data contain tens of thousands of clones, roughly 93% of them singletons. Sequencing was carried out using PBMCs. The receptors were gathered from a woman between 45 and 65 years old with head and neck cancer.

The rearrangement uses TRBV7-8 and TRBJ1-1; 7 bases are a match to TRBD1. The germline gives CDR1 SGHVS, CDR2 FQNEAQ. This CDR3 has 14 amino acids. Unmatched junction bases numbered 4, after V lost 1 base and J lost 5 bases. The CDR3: CASSLDPQGTEAFF. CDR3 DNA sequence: TGTGCCAGCAGCTTAGACCCACAGGGGACTGAAGCTTTCTTT.

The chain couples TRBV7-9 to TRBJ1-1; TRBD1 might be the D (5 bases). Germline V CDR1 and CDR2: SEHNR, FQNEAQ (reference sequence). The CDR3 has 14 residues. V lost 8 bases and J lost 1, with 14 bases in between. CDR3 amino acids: CASLEGTGNTEAFF. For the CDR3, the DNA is TGTGCCAGCTTAGAGGGGACCGGGAACACTGAAGCTTTCTTT.

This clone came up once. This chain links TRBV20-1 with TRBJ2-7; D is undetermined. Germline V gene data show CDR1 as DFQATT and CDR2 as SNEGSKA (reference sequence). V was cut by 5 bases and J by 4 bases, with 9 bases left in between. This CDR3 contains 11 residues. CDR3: CSAVLGYEQYF. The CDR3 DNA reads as TGCAGTGCTGTCCTGGGTTACGAGCAGTACTTC.

The CDR3 loop is CASSQETAITGELFF. The CDR3 region has the DNA TGTGCCAGCAGCCAAGAGACAGCGATCACCGGGGAGCTGTTTTTT. The chain uses TRBV14 and TRBJ2-2, with D possibly TRBD1 on 5 matching bases. Germline CDR1 and CDR2: SGHDN and FVKESK. The CDR3 runs to 15 residues. V lost 0 bases to trimming and J lost 4 bases, with 9 bases between them.

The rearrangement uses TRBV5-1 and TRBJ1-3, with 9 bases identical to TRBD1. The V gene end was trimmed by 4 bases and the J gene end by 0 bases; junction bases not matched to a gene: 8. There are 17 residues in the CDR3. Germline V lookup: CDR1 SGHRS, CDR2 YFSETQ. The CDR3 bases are TGCGCCAGCAGCCCGGGGGGGACAGGGCCCTCTGGAAACACCATATATTTT. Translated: CASSPGGTGPSGNTIYF. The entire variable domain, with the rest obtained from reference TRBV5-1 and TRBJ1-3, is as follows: KAGVTQTPRYLIKTRGQQVTLSCSPISGHRSVSWYQQTPGQGLQFLFEYFSETQRNKGNFPGRFSGRQFSNSRSEMNVSTLELGDSALYLCASSPGGTGPSGNTIYFGEGSWLTVV.

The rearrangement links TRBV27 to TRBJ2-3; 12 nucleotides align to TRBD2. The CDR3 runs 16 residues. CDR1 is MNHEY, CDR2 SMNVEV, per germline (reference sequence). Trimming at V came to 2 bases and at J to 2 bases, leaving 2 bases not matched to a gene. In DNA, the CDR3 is TGTGCCAGCAGTTTACTAGCGGGGGGGCTCACAGATACGCAGTATTTT. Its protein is CASSLLAGGLTDTQYF.

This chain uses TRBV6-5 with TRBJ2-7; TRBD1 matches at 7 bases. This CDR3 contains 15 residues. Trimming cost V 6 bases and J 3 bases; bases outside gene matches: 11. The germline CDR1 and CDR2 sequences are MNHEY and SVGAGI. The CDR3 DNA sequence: TGTGCCAGCAGCCGCTCCCTGGACAGGATCTACGAGCAGTACTTC. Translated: CASSRSLDRIYEQYF.

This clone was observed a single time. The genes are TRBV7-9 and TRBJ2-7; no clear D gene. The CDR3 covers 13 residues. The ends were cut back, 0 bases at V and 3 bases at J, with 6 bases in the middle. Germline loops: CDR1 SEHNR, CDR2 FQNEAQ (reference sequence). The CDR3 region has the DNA TGTGCCAGCAGCTTAGCCACCTTCTACGAGCAGTACTTC. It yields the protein CASSLATFYEQYF.

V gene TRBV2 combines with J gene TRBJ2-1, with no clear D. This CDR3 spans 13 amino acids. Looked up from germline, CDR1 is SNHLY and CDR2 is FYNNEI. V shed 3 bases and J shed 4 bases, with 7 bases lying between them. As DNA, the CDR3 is TGTGCCAGCAGTGAGTTGGGGTACAATGAGCAGTTCTTC. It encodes CASSELGYNEQFF.